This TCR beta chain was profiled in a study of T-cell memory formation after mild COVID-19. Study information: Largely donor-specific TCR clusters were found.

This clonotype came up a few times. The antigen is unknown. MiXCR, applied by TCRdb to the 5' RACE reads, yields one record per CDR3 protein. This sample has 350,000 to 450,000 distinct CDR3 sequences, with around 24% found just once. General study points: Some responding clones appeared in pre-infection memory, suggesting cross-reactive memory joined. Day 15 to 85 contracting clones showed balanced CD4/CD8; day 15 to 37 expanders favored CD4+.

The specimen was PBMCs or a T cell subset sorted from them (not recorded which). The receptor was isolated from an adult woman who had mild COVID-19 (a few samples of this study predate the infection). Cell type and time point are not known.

CDR3 nucleotide sequence: TGTGCCAGCAGCTTATCTCAGGGGACAGGGAGGATCTACGAGCAGTACTTC. The encoded protein is CASSLSQGTGRIYEQYF. The genes are TRBV13 and TRBJ2-7, with 9 bases lining up with TRBD1. J was trimmed by 3 bases and V by 2 bases; bases with no gene match: 11. The CDR3 has 17 amino acids. Per germline, CDR1 PRHDT and CDR2 FYEKMQ (reference sequence).